The next 24 T cell receptor beta chains were all read from a single sample in a study of naive and memory T cell subsets. Two oligonucleotides, mixed equimolar, formed the beta constant-region primer covering TRBC1 and TRBC2. Four rounds of PCR amplified the ligated cDNA using nested alpha and beta constant-region primers plus SP2. Using its own MiXCR run on the UMI-ligation and nested PCR reads, TCRdb lists one record per CDR3 protein. The sample lists some 110,000 distinct CDR3 sequences, around 35% occurring once. Sequenced: central memory CD4+ T cells from blood. These receptors came from a human donor in good health.

The table lists this clonotype with a few counts. The rearrangement uses TRBV28 and TRBJ2-5, with 9 bases matching TRBD1. With 3 bases clipped from V and 4 bases from J, the junction kept 6 bases outside the gene matches. CDR1 is MDHEN and CDR2 is SYDVKM in the germline V gene. This CDR3 comprises 15 residues. The CDR3 nucleotides read TGTGCCAGCAGTTTCGCCGGGACAGGGACAGAGACCCAGTACTTC. Its protein product is CASSFAGTGTETQYF.

The gene calls are TRBV28 and TRBJ2-3; D is uncertain. The CDR3 runs to 15 residues. Trimming took 7 bases from V and 2 from J, leaving 16 bases between them. CDR1 and CDR2 (germline): MDHEN, SYDVKM. CDR3 coding DNA: TGTGCCAGCAACACCCAGATGTTCTCCACAGATACGCAGTATTTT. This translates into CASNTQMFSTDTQYF.

J is TRBJ2-7 and V is TRBV20-1; a weak D match, TRBD2 (6 bases). CDR1 is DFQATT and CDR2 is SNEGSKA in the germline V gene (reference sequence). This CDR3 has 14 amino acids. The germline V and J ends were trimmed by 3 bases and 6 bases, with 18 bases remaining between them. In DNA form, the CDR3 reads TGCAGTGCTAGTAACCGGGGAGGAACGGGCGAGCAGTACTTC. This sequence encodes CSASNRGGTGEQYF.

The CDR3 loop reads CASSLVGTLHIQYF. The CDR3 DNA follows: TGTGCCAGCAGCTTGGTTGGGACACTGCACATTCAGTACTTC. The rearrangement links TRBV5-6 to TRBJ2-4; D might be TRBD1 (6 bases). CDR3 length: 14 residues. V lost 0 bases and J lost 8, with 12 bases in between. Germline values: CDR1 SGHDT, CDR2 YYEEEE.

This rearrangement joins TRBV29-1 to TRBJ2-3; D gene ambiguous. The CDR3 is 13 amino acids. Germline values: CDR1 SQVTM, CDR2 ANQGSEA. The ends were cut back, 2 bases at V and 3 bases at J, with 9 bases in the middle. The chain's CDR3 is CSVEKGMTDTQYF. Written as DNA, the CDR3 is TGCAGCGTTGAAAAGGGAATGACAGATACGCAGTATTTT.

The chain is built from TRBV2 and TRBJ2-1; a weak D match, TRBD2 (6 bases). The CDR3 contains 13 residues. Trimming took 8 bases from V and 5 from J, leaving 13 bases between them. Germline CDR1 reads SNHLY; CDR2 reads FYNNEI. CDR3 residues: CASGRTTNNEQFF. The CDR3 coding sequence is TGTGCCAGCGGTAGGACTACGAACAATGAGCAGTTCTTC.

This clonotype was detected a few times. The J gene is TRBJ2-6, the V gene TRBV28, with D possibly TRBD2 on 6 matching bases. The CDR3 covers 20 residues. The V gene's germline CDR1 is MDHEN and CDR2 SYDVKM. Trimming removed 4 bases from V and 0 bases from J, with 22 bases in between. CDR3 amino acids: CASSSPGGGATYSGANVLTF. DNA for the CDR3: TGTGCCAGCAGTTCCCCCGGAGGAGGGGCGACCTACTCTGGGGCCAACGTCCTGACTTTC.

This clonotype was seen more than once but under ten times. The rearrangement links TRBV28 to TRBJ2-7; 9 bases are a match to TRBD1. This CDR3 spans 14 amino acids. The trim removed 1 base at V and 7 bases at J, leaving 5 bases unmatched. Germline loops: CDR1 MDHEN, CDR2 SYDVKM. The chain's CDR3 is CASSLSQGAREQYF. As DNA, the CDR3 is TGTGCCAGCAGTTTATCACAGGGGGCGAGAGAGCAGTACTTC.

This clonotype has a count of ten or more. The rearrangement uses TRBV4-2 and TRBJ2-1; the match to TRBD1 covers 8 bases. V dropped 6 bases and J dropped 6; count of bases not matched to a gene: 13. Germline CDR1 LGHNA, CDR2 YNFKEQ. This CDR3 contains 16 residues. This chain's CDR3 is CASSLGQGGYRNEQFF. The CDR3 bases are TGTGCCAGCAGTCTCGGACAGGGCGGGTACCGCAATGAGCAGTTCTTC.

This clonotype was observed many times. The V and J genes are TRBV29-1 and TRBJ1-1; 8 bases match TRBD1. Germline CDR1 and CDR2: SQVTM and ANQGSEA. The CDR3 is 14 amino acids. After removal of 6 bases from V and 1 base from J, the junction contained 7 bases not matched to a gene. CDR3 region: CSVYRGFKNTEAFF. In nucleotides, the CDR3 is TGCAGCGTATACAGGGGGTTCAAGAACACTGAAGCTTTCTTT.

This clonotype showed up just a few times. This sequence joins TRBV10-3 and TRBJ2-7; D possibly corresponds to TRBD1 (7 bases). Trimming removed 2 bases at V and 0 bases at J, with 8 bases between. The CDR3 runs 14 residues. The germline CDR1 and CDR2 sequences are ENHRY and SYGVKD. The CDR3 DNA reads as TGTGCCATCAGTGAGCAGGGGGGCTCCTACGAGCAGTACTTC. This gives the protein CAISEQGGSYEQYF.

The chain employs TRBV7-2 and TRBJ1-6; D remains unclear. Trimming removed 3 bases at V and 10 bases at J, with 16 bases between. The CDR3 contains 15 residues. The V gene's germline CDR1 is SGHTA and CDR2 FQGNSA. The CDR3 loop reads CASSFWAAGGSPLHF. The CDR3 nucleotides read TGTGCCAGCAGCTTTTGGGCGGCTGGTGGGTCACCCCTCCACTTT.

The rearrangement uses TRBV7-6 and TRBJ2-1; 7 bases align to TRBD2. The trim removed 0 bases at V and 2 bases at J, leaving 7 bases unmatched. The CDR3 extends over 17 amino acids. Germline CDR1 reads SGHVS; CDR2 reads FNYEAQ. The CDR3: CASSLAGGANPYNEQFF. The CDR3 DNA is TGTGCCAGCAGCTTAGCGGGAGGGGCTAATCCCTACAATGAGCAGTTCTTC.

This chain connects TRBV7-9 to TRBJ2-7; TRBD2 matches at 9 bases. Germline V gives CDR1 SEHNR, CDR2 FQNEAQ (reference sequence). The CDR3 is 16 amino acids. V shed 5 bases, J shed 2 bases, and the junction held 10 bases outside the gene matches. For the CDR3, the DNA is TGTGCCAGCAGCCTATATATAGCGGGAGCCCCCTACGAGCAGTACTTC. Its translation: CASSLYIAGAPYEQYF.

The genes are TRBV4-1 and TRBJ2-5; 11 positions agree with TRBD1. J lost 1 base, V lost 4 bases, and 2 bases had no gene match. Per the germline V gene, CDR1 is MGHRA and CDR2 is YSYEKL. There are 15 residues in the CDR3. The CDR3 spells CASSLGQGVQETQYF. CDR3 DNA: TGCGCCAGCAGCCTGGGACAGGGGGTCCAAGAGACCCAGTACTTC.

V is TRBV4-1 and J is TRBJ2-3; D not resolved. CDR3 length: 13 residues. V was pared by 0 bases and J by 6 bases, with 7 bases between. In germline, CDR1 is MGHRA, CDR2 YSYEKL. As DNA, the CDR3 is TGCGCCAGCAGCCAAGATCCCCTCGATACGCAGTATTTT. Amino acids: CASSQDPLDTQYF.

This clonotype was counted at least ten times. V gene TRBV12-3 or TRBV12-4 combines with J gene TRBJ2-7; D is possibly TRBD1 (5 bases). The CDR3 is made up of 16 amino acids. Trimming left V 2 bases short and J 3 bases short, with 17 bases between. The CDR3 sequence: CASSLNQWTHHYEQYF. Written as DNA, the CDR3 is TGTGCCAGCAGTTTAAACCAATGGACACATCACTACGAGCAGTACTTC.

V is TRBV20-1 and J is TRBJ2-4; possibly TRBD1 or TRBD2 for D (5 bases each). The length of the CDR3 is 15 residues. Germline CDR1 DFQATT, CDR2 SNEGSKA (reference sequence). V dropped 5 bases and J dropped 1 base, with 15 bases sitting between them. The CDR3 here is CSAWFSREAKNIQYF. Written as DNA, the CDR3 is TGCAGTGCTTGGTTTTCCAGGGAGGCCAAAAACATTCAGTACTTC.

The chain uses TRBV20-1 and TRBJ2-1; the match to TRBD2 covers 12 bases. The CDR3 extends over 16 amino acids. The J segment lost 7 bases and the V segment lost 1 base, leaving 8 bases of the junction unmatched. Germline CDR1 reads DFQATT; CDR2 reads SNEGSKA (reference sequence). The CDR3 bases are TGCAGTGCTAGAGCCCTAGCGGGAGGGCCTGGGAATGAGCAGTTCTTC. This gives the protein CSARALAGGPGNEQFF.

This rearrangement joins TRBV9 to TRBJ2-1, with 11 bases lining up with TRBD1. V gave up 0 bases and J gave up 2 bases; unmatched junction bases: 1. Germline CDR1 reads SGDLS; CDR2 reads YYNGEE. CDR3 length: 16 residues. CDR3 region: CASSVEGQGAYNEQFF. The CDR3 nucleotides read TGTGCCAGCAGCGTAGAGGGACAGGGGGCCTACAATGAGCAGTTCTTC. Complete variable domain (other parts from reference TRBV9 and TRBJ2-1): DSGVTQTPKHLITATGQRVTLRCSPRSGDLSVYWYQQSLDQGLQFLIQYYNGEERAKGNILERFSAQQFPDLHSELNLSSLELGDSALYFCASSVEGQGAYNEQFFGPGTRLTVL.

This clonotype was seen only a few times. The chain recombines TRBV27 with TRBJ1-5, with D hard to call. This CDR3 has 15 amino acids. Looked up from germline, CDR1 is MNHEY and CDR2 is SMNVEV (reference sequence). Trimming took off 0 bases at V and 3 bases at J, with 9 bases between the two ends. This CDR3 reads CASSLSPQYNQPQHF. The CDR3 bases are TGTGCCAGCAGTTTATCGCCACAGTACAATCAGCCCCAGCATTTT.

DNA of the CDR3: TGTGCCAGCAGCTTAGGTCTTGAAGCTTTCTTT. Its protein is CASSLGLEAFF. The genes are TRBV28 and TRBJ1-1; D uncertain. Germline CDR1 MDHEN, CDR2 SYDVKM. CDR3 length equals 11 residues. V dropped 6 bases and J dropped 7 bases, with 9 bases sitting between them.

The chain combines TRBV6-5 with TRBJ2-5; TRBD2 agrees at 9 bases. CDR3 size: 14 residues. V lost 7 bases to trimming and J lost 4 bases; unmatched junction nucleotides: 7. The germline CDR1 and CDR2 sequences are MNHEY and SVGAGI. The CDR3 sequence: CASKQATSGETQYF. The DNA for the CDR3 is TGTGCCAGCAAACAAGCGACTAGCGGAGAGACCCAGTACTTC.

The chain carries TRBV2 and TRBJ2-1; TRBD2 matches 10 bases. After removal of 7 bases from V and 9 bases from J, the junction contained 12 bases not matched to a gene. The CDR3 has 15 residues. CDR1 is SNHLY, CDR2 FYNNEI, per germline. The CDR3: CASIINLAGAGEQFF. CDR3 in DNA: TGTGCCAGCATAATAAATCTAGCGGGAGCAGGTGAGCAGTTCTTC. Drawing the rest from reference TRBV2 and TRBJ2-1, the complete variable domain is EPEVTQTPSHQVTQMGQEVILRCVPISNHLYFYWYRQILGQKVEFLVSFYNNEISEKSEIFDDQFSVERPDGSNFTLKIRSTKLEDSAMYFCASIINLAGAGEQFFGPGTRLTVL.